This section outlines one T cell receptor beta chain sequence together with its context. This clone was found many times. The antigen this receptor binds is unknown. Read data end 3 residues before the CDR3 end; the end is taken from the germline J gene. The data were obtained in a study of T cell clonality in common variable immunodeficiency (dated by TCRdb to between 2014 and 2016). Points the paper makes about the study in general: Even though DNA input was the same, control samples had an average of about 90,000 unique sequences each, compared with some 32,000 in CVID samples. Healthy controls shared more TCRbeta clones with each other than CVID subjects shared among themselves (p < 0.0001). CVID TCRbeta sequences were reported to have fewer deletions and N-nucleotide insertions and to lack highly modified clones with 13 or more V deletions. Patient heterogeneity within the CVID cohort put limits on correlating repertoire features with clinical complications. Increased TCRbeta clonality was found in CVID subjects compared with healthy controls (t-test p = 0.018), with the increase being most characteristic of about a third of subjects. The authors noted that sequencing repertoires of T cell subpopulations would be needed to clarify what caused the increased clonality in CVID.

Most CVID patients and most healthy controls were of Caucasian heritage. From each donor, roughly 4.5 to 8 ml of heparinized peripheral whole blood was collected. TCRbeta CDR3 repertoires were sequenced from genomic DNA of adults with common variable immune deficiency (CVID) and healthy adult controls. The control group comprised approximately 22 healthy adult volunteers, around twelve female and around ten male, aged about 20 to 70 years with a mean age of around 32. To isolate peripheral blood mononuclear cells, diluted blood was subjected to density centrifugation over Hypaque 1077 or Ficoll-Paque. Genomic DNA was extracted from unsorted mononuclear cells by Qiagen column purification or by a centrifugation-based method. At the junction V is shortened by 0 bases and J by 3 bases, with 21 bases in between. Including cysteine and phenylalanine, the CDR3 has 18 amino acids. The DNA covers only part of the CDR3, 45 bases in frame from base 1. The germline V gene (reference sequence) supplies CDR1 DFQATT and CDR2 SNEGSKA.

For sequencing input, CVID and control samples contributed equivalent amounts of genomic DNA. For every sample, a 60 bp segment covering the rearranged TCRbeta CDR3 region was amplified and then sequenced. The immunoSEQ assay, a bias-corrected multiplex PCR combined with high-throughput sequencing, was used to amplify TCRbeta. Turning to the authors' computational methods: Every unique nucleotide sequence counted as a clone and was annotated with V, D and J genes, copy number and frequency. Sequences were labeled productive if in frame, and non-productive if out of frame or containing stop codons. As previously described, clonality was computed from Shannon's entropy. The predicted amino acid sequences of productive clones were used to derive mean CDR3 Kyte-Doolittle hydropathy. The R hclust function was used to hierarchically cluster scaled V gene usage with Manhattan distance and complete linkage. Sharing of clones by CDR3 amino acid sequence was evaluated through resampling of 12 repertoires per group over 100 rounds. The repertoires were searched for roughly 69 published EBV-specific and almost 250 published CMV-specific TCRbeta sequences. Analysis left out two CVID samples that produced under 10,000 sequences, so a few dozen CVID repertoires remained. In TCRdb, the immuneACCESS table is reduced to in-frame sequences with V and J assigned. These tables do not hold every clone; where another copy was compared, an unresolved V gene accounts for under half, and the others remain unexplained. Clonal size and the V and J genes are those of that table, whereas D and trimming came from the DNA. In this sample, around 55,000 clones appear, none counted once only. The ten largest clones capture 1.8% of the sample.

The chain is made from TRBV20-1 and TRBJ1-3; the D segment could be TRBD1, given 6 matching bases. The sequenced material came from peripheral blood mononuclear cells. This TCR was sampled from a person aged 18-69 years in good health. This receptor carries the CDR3 CSARDLETPGDVGNTIYF. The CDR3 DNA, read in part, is TGCAGTGCTAGAGATCTCGAAACTCCAGGGGATGTTGGAAACACC.